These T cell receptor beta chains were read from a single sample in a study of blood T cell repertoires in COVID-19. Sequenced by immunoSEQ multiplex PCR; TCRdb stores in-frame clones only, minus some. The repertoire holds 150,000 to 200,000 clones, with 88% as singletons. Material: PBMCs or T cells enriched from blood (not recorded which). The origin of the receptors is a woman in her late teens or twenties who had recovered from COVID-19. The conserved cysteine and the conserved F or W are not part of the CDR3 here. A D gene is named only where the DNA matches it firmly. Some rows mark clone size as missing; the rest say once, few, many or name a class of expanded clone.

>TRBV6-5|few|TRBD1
ASSSRDRGGELF
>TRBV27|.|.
ASSFSSPEREQY
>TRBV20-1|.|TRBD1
SASSQGGGQPQH
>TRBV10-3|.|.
AISESRTGELF
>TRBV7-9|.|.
ASSSQSSGRYSYEQY
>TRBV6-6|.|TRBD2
ASRPLAGVPEQY
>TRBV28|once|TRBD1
ASRAGTGVRNGYT
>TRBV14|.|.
ASSQRTSTTDTQY
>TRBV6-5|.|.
ASKTNKRRAF
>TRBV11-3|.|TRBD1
ASSLAGTGTGSNGEAF